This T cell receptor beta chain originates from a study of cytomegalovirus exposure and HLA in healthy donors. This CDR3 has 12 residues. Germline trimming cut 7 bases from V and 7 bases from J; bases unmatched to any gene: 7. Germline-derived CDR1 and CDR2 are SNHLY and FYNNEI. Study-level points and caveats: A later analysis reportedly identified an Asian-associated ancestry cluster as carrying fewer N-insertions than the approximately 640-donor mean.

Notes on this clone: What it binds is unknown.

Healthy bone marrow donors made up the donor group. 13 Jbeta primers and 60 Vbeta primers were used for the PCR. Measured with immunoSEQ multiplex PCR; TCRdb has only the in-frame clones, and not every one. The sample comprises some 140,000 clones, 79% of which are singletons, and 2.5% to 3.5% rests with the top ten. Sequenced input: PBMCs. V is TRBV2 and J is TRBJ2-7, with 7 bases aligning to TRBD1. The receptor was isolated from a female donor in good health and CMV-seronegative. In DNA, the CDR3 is TGTGCCAGCAAACAGGGGTATAGGGAGCAGTACTTC. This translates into CASKQGYREQYF. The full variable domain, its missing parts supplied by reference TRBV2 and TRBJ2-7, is EPEVTQTPSHQVTQMGQEVILRCVPISNHLYFYWYRQILGQKVEFLVSFYNNEISEKSEIFDDQFSVERPDGSNFTLKIRSTKLEDSAMYFCASKQGYREQYFGPGTRLTVT.